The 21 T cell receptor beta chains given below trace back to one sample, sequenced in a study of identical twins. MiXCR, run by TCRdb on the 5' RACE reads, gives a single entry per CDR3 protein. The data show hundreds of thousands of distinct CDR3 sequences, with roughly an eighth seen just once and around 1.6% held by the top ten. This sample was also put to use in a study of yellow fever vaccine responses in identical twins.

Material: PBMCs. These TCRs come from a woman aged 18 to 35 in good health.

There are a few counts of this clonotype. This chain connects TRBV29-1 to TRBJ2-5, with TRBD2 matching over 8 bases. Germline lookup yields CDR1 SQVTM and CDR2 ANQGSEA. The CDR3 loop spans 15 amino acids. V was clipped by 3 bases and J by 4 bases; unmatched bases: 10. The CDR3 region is CSVDPAGTRGETQYF. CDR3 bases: TGCAGCGTTGACCCTGCCGGGACTAGGGGAGAGACCCAGTACTTC.

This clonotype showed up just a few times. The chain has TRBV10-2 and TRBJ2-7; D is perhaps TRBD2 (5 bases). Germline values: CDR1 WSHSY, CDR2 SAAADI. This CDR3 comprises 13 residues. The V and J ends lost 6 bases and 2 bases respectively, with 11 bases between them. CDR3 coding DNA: TGCGCCAGCAGGATGGACGGGACCTACGAGCAGTACTTC. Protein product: CASRMDGTYEQYF.

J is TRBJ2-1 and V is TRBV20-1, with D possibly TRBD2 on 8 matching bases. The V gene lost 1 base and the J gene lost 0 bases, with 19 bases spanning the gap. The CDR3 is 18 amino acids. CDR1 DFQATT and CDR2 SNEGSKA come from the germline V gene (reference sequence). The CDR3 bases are TGCAGTGCTAGAGCAGGGGGACTAGACGGGCGCTCCTACAATGAGCAGTTCTTC. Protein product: CSARAGGLDGRSYNEQFF.

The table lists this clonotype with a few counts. The CDR3 is CASSFSSPSEQFF. The CDR3 DNA is TGTGCCAGCAGTTTCTCAAGCCCGTCAGAGCAGTTCTTC. The chain carries TRBV12-3 or TRBV12-4 and TRBJ2-1, with D hard to call. This CDR3 has 13 residues. V was clipped by 3 bases and J by 10 bases, with 13 bases between them.

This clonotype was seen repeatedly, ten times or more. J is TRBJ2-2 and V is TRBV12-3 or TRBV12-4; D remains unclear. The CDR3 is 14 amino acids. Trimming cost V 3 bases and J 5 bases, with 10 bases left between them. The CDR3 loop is CASSFSTGTGELFF. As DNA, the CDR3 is TGTGCCAGCAGTTTCAGTACTGGGACCGGGGAGCTGTTTTTT.

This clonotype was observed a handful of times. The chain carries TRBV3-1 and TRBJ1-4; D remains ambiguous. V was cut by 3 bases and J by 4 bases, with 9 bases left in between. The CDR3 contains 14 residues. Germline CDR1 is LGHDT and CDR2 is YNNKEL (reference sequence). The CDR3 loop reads CASSQGRSNEKLFF. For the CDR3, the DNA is TGTGCCAGCAGCCAGGGGAGAAGTAATGAAAAACTGTTTTTT.

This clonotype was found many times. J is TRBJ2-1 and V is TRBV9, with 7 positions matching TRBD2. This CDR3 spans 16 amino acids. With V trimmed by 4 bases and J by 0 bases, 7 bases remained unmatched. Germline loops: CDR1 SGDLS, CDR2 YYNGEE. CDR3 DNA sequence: TGTGCCAGCAGCCTCCCGGGCGGGGGCTCCTACAATGAGCAGTTCTTC. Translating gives CASSLPGGGSYNEQFF.

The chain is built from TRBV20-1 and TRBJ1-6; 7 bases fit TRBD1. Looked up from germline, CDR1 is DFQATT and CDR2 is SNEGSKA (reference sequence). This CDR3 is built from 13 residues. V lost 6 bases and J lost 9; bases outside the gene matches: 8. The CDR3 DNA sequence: TGCAGTGCCCAGGGGGGCCCAGGTTCACCCCTCCACTTT. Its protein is CSAQGGPGSPLHF.

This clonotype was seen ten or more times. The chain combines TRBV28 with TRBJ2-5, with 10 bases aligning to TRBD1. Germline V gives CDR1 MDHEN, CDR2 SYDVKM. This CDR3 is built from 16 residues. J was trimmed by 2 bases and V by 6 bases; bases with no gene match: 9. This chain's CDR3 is CASRGAGTGEQETQYF. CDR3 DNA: TGTGCCAGCAGAGGAGCCGGGACAGGGGAACAAGAGACCCAGTACTTC.

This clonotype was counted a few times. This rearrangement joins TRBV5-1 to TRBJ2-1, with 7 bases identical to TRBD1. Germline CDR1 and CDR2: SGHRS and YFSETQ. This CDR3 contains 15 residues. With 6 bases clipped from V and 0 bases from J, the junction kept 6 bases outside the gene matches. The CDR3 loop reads CASTSTGSSYNEQFF. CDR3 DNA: TGCGCCAGCACCTCGACAGGGAGCTCCTACAATGAGCAGTTCTTC. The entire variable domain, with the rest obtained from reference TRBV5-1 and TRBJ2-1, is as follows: KAGVTQTPRYLIKTRGQQVTLSCSPISGHRSVSWYQQTPGQGLQFLFEYFSETQRNKGNFPGRFSGRQFSNSRSEMNVSTLELGDSALYLCASTSTGSSYNEQFFGPGTRLTVL.

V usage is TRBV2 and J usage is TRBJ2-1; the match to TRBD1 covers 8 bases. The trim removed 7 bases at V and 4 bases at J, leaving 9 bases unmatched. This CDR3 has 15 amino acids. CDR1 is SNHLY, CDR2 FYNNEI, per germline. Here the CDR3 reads CASTGGQVAYNEQFF. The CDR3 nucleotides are TGTGCCAGCACCGGGGGACAGGTAGCGTACAATGAGCAGTTCTTC.

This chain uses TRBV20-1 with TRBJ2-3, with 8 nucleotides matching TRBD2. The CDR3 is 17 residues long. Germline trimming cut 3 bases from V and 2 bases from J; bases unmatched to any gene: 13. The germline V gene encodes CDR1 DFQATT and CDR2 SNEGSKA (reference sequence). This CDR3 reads CSARVGTRNSHTDTQYF. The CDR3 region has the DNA TGCAGTGCTAGGGTGGGGACTAGAAACTCTCACACAGATACGCAGTATTTT.

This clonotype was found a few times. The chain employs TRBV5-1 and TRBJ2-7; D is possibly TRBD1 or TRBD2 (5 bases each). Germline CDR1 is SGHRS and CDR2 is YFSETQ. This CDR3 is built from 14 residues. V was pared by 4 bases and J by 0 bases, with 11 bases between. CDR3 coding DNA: TGCGCCAGCAGCATAGGGACGAGCTCCTACGAGCAGTACGTC. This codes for CASSIGTSSYEQYV.

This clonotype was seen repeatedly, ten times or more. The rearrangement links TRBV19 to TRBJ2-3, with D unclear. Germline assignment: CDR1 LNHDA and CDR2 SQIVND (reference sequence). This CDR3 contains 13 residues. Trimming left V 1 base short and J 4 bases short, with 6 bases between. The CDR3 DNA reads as TGTGCCAGTAGTATAGCCAGTGCAGATACGCAGTATTTT. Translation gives CASSIASADTQYF.

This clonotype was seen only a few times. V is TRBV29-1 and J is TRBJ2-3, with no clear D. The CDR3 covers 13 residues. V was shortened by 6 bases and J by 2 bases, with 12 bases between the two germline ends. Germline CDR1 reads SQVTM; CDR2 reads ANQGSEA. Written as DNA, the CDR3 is TGCAGCGTGCGTACTTTGGACACAGATACGCAGTATTTT. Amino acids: CSVRTLDTDTQYF.

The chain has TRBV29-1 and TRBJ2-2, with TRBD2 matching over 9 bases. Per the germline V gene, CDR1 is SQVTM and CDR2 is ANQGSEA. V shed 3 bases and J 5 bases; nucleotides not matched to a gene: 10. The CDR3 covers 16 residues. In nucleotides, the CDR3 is TGCAGCGTTGATGGGCGCGGGAGGGCCGGAACCGGGGAGCTGTTTTTT. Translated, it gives CSVDGRGRAGTGELFF.

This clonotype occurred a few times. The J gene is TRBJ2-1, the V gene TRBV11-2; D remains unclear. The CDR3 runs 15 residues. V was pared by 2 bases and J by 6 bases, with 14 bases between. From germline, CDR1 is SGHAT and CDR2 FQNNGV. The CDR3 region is CASSLSVERSNEQFF. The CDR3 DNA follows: TGTGCCAGCAGCTTAAGTGTCGAACGAAGCAATGAGCAGTTCTTC.

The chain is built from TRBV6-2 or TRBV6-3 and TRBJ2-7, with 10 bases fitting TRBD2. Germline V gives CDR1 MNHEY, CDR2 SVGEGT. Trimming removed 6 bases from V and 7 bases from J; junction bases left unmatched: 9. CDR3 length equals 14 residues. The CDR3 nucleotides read TGTGCCAGCAGCCCCGGGACTAGCGTCCGTGAGCAGTACGTC. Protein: CASSPGTSVREQYV.

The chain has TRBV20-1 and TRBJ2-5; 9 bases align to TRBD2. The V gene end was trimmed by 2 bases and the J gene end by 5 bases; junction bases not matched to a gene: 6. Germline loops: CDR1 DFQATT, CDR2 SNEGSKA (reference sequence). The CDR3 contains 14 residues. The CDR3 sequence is CSARRETSGETQYF. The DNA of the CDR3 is TGCAGTGCTAGACGGGAGACTAGCGGCGAGACCCAGTACTTC.

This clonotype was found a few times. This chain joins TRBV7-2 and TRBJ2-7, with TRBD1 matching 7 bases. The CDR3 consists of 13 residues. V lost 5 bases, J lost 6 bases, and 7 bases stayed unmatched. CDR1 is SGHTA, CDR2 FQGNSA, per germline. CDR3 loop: CASSTWTGTEQYV. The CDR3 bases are TGTGCCAGCAGCACATGGACAGGCACCGAGCAGTACGTC.

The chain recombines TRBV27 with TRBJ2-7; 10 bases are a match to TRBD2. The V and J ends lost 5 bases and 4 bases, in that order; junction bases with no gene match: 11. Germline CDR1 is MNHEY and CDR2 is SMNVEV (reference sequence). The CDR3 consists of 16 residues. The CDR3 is CASSPRTSGEIYEQYF. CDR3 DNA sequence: TGTGCCAGCAGTCCTCGGACTAGCGGAGAAATTTACGAGCAGTACTTC.